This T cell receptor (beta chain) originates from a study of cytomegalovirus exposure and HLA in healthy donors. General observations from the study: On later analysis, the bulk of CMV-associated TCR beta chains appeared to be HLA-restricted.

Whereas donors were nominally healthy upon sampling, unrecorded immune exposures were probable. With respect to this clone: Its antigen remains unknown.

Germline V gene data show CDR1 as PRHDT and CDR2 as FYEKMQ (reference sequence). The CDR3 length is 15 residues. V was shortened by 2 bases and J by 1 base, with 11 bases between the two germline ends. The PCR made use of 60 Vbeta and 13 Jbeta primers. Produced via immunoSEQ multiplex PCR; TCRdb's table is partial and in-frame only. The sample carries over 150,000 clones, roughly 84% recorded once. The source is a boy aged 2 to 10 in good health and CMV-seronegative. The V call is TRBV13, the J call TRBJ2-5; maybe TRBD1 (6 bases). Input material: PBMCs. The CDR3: CASSLRGTPQETQYF. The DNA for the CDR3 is TGTGCCAGCAGCTTAAGGGGGACACCCCAAGAGACCCAGTACTTC.